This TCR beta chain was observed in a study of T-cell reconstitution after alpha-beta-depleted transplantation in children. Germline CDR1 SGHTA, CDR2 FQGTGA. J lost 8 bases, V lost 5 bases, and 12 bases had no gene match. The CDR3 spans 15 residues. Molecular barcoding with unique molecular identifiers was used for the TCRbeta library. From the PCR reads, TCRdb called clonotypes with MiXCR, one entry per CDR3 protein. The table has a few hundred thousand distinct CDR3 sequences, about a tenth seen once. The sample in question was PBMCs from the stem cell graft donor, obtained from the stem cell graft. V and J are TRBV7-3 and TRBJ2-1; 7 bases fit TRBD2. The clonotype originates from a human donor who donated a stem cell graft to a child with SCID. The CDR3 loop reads CASSQGLSLTYEQFF. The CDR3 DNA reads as TGTGCCAGCAGCCAGGGACTATCACTTACATATGAGCAGTTCTTC.